This TCR beta chain emerged from a study of CD8+CD57+ T cells in acquired aplastic anemia. The TCR beta profiling, which covered VDJ combination and CDR3 sequence, was carried out using genomic DNA as the template. TCRdb independently ran MiXCR on the reads; one entry per CDR3 protein. The table has some 16,000 distinct CDR3 sequences, 37% seen once; the top ten hold approximately 86%. Study-level results: Lower diversity marked CD8+CD57+ cells in patients, relative to total CD4+ and CD8+ pools.

CD8+CD57+ cell expansion, shown by flow cytometry, had occurred in the patients selected for sequencing. CD8+CD57+ effector memory cells were additionally subjected to sequencing for 2 of 12 patients. Trimming stripped 6 bases from V and 1 base from J, with 10 bases between. This CDR3 has 13 residues. Germline V lookup: CDR1 MNHNS, CDR2 SASEGT. Comment on this clonotype: Its antigen is unknown.

The rearrangement joins TRBV6-1 to TRBJ2-7; no firm D call. Sequencing was carried out using CD8+CD57+ T cells sorted from PBMCs. Subset in this sample: bead-enriched CD8+CD57+ effector memory T cells from SAA patients. The clonotype was recovered from a human donor with aplastic anemia. This CDR3 reads CASRIPASYEQYF. The CDR3 DNA reads TGTGCCAGCAGGATCCCCGCTTCCTACGAGCAGTACTTC.